This T cell receptor (beta chain) was retrieved from a study of cytomegalovirus exposure and HLA in healthy donors. Study conclusions and caveats: The finding came from a later analysis; first-cohort TCR clusters tended to co-occur in the 110 or so validation repertoires.

This CDR3 has 17 amino acids. From germline, CDR1 is SGHRS and CDR2 YFSETQ. J lost 4 bases, V lost 3 bases, and 12 bases had no gene match. Profiled with immunoSEQ multiplex PCR; TCRdb holds only in-frame clones, not every one. The sample carries 190,000 or so clones, roughly four fifths recorded once. Donors came from a validation cohort of over 100 subjects, distinct from the first 666-subject cohort. On this clone: Its cognate antigen is unknown.

The chain is built from TRBV5-1 and TRBJ2-3; the match to TRBD1 covers 9 bases. The sequence was obtained from a woman between 18 and 30 years old in good health and CMV-seropositive. Sequencing input: PBMCs. The DNA for the CDR3 is TGCGCCAGCAGCTCCCGAGGTCCGGGACAGGGTGCAGATACGCAGTATTTT. It encodes CASSSRGPGQGADTQYF.